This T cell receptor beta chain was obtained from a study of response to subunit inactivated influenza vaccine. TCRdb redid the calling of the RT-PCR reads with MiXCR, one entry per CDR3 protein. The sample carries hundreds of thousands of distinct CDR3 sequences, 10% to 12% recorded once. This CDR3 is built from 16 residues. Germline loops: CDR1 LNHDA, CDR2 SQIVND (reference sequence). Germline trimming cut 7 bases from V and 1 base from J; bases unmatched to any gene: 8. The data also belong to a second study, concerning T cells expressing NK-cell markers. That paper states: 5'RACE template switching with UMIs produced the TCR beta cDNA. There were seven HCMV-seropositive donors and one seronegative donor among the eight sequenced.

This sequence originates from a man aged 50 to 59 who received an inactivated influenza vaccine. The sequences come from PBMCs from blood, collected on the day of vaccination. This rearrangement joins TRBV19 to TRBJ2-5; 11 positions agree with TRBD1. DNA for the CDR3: TGTGCCAGTACCGGGGGGACAGGGGGGTCCCAAGAGACCCAGTACTTC. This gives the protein CASTGGTGGSQETQYF.